This T cell receptor beta chain was recorded in a study of vaccination and CD4 T cells after COVID-19. Overall study: Four females and six males made up the convalescents, with two Hispanic. Study-wide results and caveats: Relatively few convalescent patients and no early post-infection timepoints were analyzed.

The CDR3 runs to 15 residues. The Oncomine TCR Beta short-read assay generated sequence data from the DNA of cultured CD4+ T cells. Via MiXCR, TCRdb re-called the PCR reads, giving one row per CDR3 protein. Among over 6,500 distinct CDR3 sequences, 40% to 45% were seen once, and the ten largest hold roughly a third. In regard to this clonotype: Its matching antigen is unknown. The junction departs from germline at one end; a sequencing error may be responsible.

Treatment specified: roughly ten-day PBMC culture with coronavirus spike peptide pools or control peptides (ViraFEST assay). From the unexposed donor, CD4+ T cells were collected ahead of the COVID-19 pandemic (2011-2018). ViraFEST relied on peptide pools to expand antigen-specific T cells; the TCRs were sequenced afterward. The receptor comes from a human donor in good health. Sequencing was carried out using CD4+ T cells from blood, cultured in vitro. The chain combines TRBV5-3 with TRBJ2-5; 9 nucleotides agree with TRBD1. TRBV5-3 is an ORF; its function is uncertain. The chain's CDR3 is CASSSGTGRSETQYF. CDR3 DNA: TGTGCCAGCAGCTCCGGGACAGGGAGATCAGAGACCCAGTACTTC.